A single sample is the source of the 29 T cell receptor beta chains below, sequenced in a study of blood T cell repertoires in COVID-19. The method was immunoSEQ multiplex PCR; TCRdb's version includes in-frame clones alone and lacks a portion of them. The sample carries more than 120,000 clones, approximately 88% recorded once. Sequencing was carried out using peripheral blood. Receptor source: a human donor in a cohort sampled during active COVID-19.

This chain joins TRBV27 and TRBJ1-3; D is possibly TRBD1 (5 bases). The CDR3 runs 14 residues. Looked up from germline, CDR1 is MNHEY and CDR2 is SMNVEV (reference sequence). Between the trimmed V and J ends, which lost 2 bases and 2 bases, there was a span of 7 bases. CDR3 coding DNA: TGTGCCAGCAGTTTAAGCAGGGCTGGAAACACCATATATTTT. Translating gives CASSLSRAGNTIYF.

V and J are TRBV11-2 and TRBJ2-7; 7 bases fit TRBD1. V gave up 4 bases and J gave up 0 bases; unmatched junction bases: 6. Germline V gives CDR1 SGHAT, CDR2 FQNNGV. The CDR3 extends over 15 amino acids. The CDR3 reads CASSSSGTVSYEQYF. DNA of the CDR3: TGTGCCAGCAGCTCGTCTGGGACAGTCTCCTACGAGCAGTACTTC.

V and J are TRBV2 and TRBJ1-2; possible D gene TRBD1, 5 bases. V was trimmed by 6 bases and J by 5 bases, leaving 22 bases between them. The CDR3 spans 16 residues. Germline assignment: CDR1 SNHLY and CDR2 FYNNEI. DNA of the CDR3: TGTGCCAGCAGGGTAAACCCAGGGCCGGGCTCTTATGGCTACACCTTC. This translates into CASRVNPGPGSYGYTF.

V gene TRBV9 combines with J gene TRBJ2-5; 8 bases are a match to TRBD1. Per germline, CDR1 SGDLS and CDR2 YYNGEE. The CDR3 sequence is 15 residues long. Trimming at V came to 1 base and at J to 3 bases, leaving 5 bases not matched to a gene. This CDR3 reads CASSVTGTGEETQYF. CDR3 sequence (DNA): TGTGCCAGCAGCGTAACCGGGACAGGAGAAGAGACCCAGTACTTC.

This rearrangement joins TRBV5-1 to TRBJ1-1; 10 positions match TRBD1. CDR3 length equals 16 residues. The germline CDR1 and CDR2 sequences are SGHRS and YFSETQ. V lost 3 bases, J lost 1 base, and 6 bases stayed unmatched. The CDR3 protein is CASSSWTGGPNTEAFF. The CDR3 region has the DNA TGCGCCAGCAGCTCCTGGACAGGGGGACCGAACACTGAAGCTTTCTTT.

The genes are TRBV5-8 and TRBJ2-3; TRBD2 agrees at 7 bases. Germline values: CDR1 SGHTS, CDR2 YDEGEE. The V gene end was trimmed by 3 bases and the J gene end by 0 bases; junction bases not matched to a gene: 7. The CDR3 consists of 16 residues. In nucleotides, the CDR3 is TGTGCCAGCAGCTCTGAGCGGGGCGGGAGCACAGATACGCAGTATTTT. Its translation is CASSSERGGSTDTQYF.

This clone was observed a single time. The V call is TRBV27, the J call TRBJ2-7; tentatively, D is TRBD2 (5 bases). V was trimmed by 0 bases and J by 3 bases, leaving 15 bases between them. Germline CDR1 and CDR2: MNHEY and SMNVEV (reference sequence). The CDR3 runs 16 residues. CDR3 residues: CASSLSAGFRGYEQYF. The DNA of the CDR3 is TGTGCCAGCAGTTTATCCGCCGGGTTTCGGGGCTACGAGCAGTACTTC.

V is TRBV6-5 and J is TRBJ2-7, with D hard to call. The V gene's germline CDR1 is MNHEY and CDR2 SVGAGI. The ends were cut back, 7 bases at V and 4 bases at J, with 14 bases in the middle. This CDR3 region has 13 residues. Written as DNA, the CDR3 is TGTGCCAGCAATCAAGTTCGGGTGTACGAGCAGTACTTC. Its protein product is CASNQVRVYEQYF.

This chain joins TRBV25-1 and TRBJ2-3; possibly TRBD2 for D (6 bases). This CDR3 contains 15 residues. Germline lookup yields CDR1 MGHDK and CDR2 SYGVNS. Trimming removed 3 bases at V and 4 bases at J, with 14 bases between. This CDR3 is CASSDAGRLADTQYF. The CDR3 DNA sequence: TGTGCCAGCAGTGATGCGGGGAGATTGGCAGATACGCAGTATTTT.

V usage is TRBV27 and J usage is TRBJ1-1, with D possibly being TRBD1 (6 bases). This CDR3 spans 16 amino acids. Trimming took off 5 bases at V and 5 bases at J, with 21 bases between the two ends. CDR1 is MNHEY, CDR2 SMNVEV, per germline (reference sequence). The DNA for the CDR3 is TGTGCCAGCAGTCCGCCGCTTACAGGGTCAGGGACTGAAGCTTTCTTT. This translates into CASSPPLTGSGTEAFF.

The chain couples TRBV19 to TRBJ1-2, with D maybe TRBD1 (6 bases). The length of the CDR3 is 13 residues. Trimming left V 5 bases short and J 4 bases short, with 11 bases between. Germline V gives CDR1 LNHDA, CDR2 SQIVND (reference sequence). CDR3 in DNA: TGTGCCAGTAGTGTACAGGGCATCTATGGCTACACCTTC. Amino acid sequence: CASSVQGIYGYTF.

The gene calls are TRBV14 and TRBJ2-7; D is possibly TRBD2 (6 bases). The CDR3 loop spans 14 amino acids. V was pared by 4 bases and J by 0 bases, with 10 bases between. CDR1 SGHDN and CDR2 FVKESK come from the germline V gene. The DNA for the CDR3 is TGTGCCAGCAGCCCTCGGGAGTTCTCCTACGAGCAGTACTTC. This encodes CASSPREFSYEQYF.

This sequence joins TRBV5-6 and TRBJ1-2; 12 nucleotides match TRBD1. In germline, CDR1 is SGHDT, CDR2 YYEEEE. This CDR3 comprises 18 residues. With V trimmed by 4 bases and J by 6 bases, 16 bases remained unmatched. CDR3 region: CASSTDLGTGGSSNGYTF. DNA of the CDR3: TGTGCCAGCAGCACGGATCTAGGGACAGGGGGCAGCTCGAATGGCTACACCTTC.

The chain is built from TRBV5-6 and TRBJ1-1; TRBD1 aligns across 7 bases. This CDR3 has 14 amino acids. Germline assignment: CDR1 SGHDT and CDR2 YYEEEE. V lost 4 bases, J lost 3 bases, and 6 bases stayed unmatched. This CDR3 reads CASSNPGQYTEAFF. The CDR3 DNA reads TGTGCCAGCAGCAATCCGGGACAGTACACTGAAGCTTTCTTT.

The chain employs TRBV5-1 and TRBJ2-5; D may be TRBD2 (6 bases). Trimming left V 0 bases short and J 0 bases short, with 9 bases between. The CDR3 has 15 residues. CDR1 and CDR2 (germline): SGHRS, YFSETQ. The CDR3 region has the DNA TGCGCCAGCAGCTTGGACGGGAGAGACCAAGAGACCCAGTACTTC. This translates into CASSLDGRDQETQYF.

The table lists this clone with a few counts. The chain uses TRBV23-1 and TRBJ1-5; perhaps TRBD1 as D (5 bases). TRBV23-1 is an open reading frame whose function is uncertain. The V end lost 6 bases, the J end lost 0 bases, and 9 bases lay between the germline ends. The CDR3 is made up of 14 amino acids. The CDR3, as DNA: TGCGCCAGCAGAGCGACAGATAGCAATCAGCCCCAGCATTTT. Its protein is CASRATDSNQPQHF.

The rearrangement uses TRBV5-6 and TRBJ1-2; tentative D call: TRBD1 (6 bases). Per the germline V gene, CDR1 is SGHDT and CDR2 is YYEEEE. The V and J ends lost 0 bases and 5 bases respectively, with 8 bases between them. The CDR3 is 13 amino acids. This CDR3 reads CASSLVGAYGYTF. The CDR3 DNA sequence: TGTGCCAGCAGCTTGGTGGGGGCATATGGCTACACCTTC.

This clone was observed a handful of times. This chain uses TRBV11-2 with TRBJ2-7, with 8 nucleotides matching TRBD1. This CDR3 contains 16 residues. Germline V gene sequence: CDR1 SGHAT, CDR2 FQNNGV. V lost 5 bases, J lost 4 bases, and 13 bases stayed unmatched. In nucleotides, the CDR3 is TGTGCCAGCAGCCCGAGGACAGGGTTGGGGAATTACGAGCAGTACTTC. Protein: CASSPRTGLGNYEQYF.

This chain's CDR3 is CASKGQGAGQPQHF. The DNA of the CDR3 is TGTGCTTCCAAGGGGCAGGGGGCAGGTCAGCCCCAGCATTTT. The chain carries TRBV10-3 and TRBJ1-5; 8 positions agree with TRBD1. CDR3 length: 14 residues. CDR1 and CDR2 (germline): ENHRY, SYGVKD.

This clone was recorded only once. This chain joins TRBV20-1 and TRBJ1-1, with TRBD1 identical over 8 bases. The CDR3 spans 20 residues. CDR1 and CDR2 from the germline V gene are DFQATT and SNEGSKA (reference sequence). The ends lost 3 bases at V and 3 bases at J; junction bases unmatched: 24. In DNA, the CDR3 is TGCAGTGCTAGTTTCCCCGGGACAGGTAAGAGGCGAGGGGTCTACACTGAAGCTTTCTTT. It yields the protein CSASFPGTGKRRGVYTEAFF.

In its sample, this clone was seen a few times. The chain joins TRBV6-6 to TRBJ1-5; D is possibly TRBD1 (5 bases). The CDR3 spans 13 residues. The ends were cut back, 6 bases at V and 4 bases at J, with 10 bases in the middle. Germline V gene sequence: CDR1 MNHNY, CDR2 SVGAGI (reference sequence). CDR3 in amino acids: CASSPGMNQPQHF. DNA of the CDR3: TGTGCCAGCAGCCCAGGGATGAATCAGCCCCAGCATTTT.

This chain joins TRBV7-3 and TRBJ2-1, with 7 bases that match TRBD2. The CDR3 covers 12 residues. Germline values: CDR1 SGHTA, CDR2 FQGTGA. V shed 5 bases and J 10 bases; nucleotides not matched to a gene: 5. The CDR3 region has the DNA TGTGCCAGCAGCATAGAGCGGGGAGAGCAGTTCTTC. Its translation: CASSIERGEQFF.

This clone was counted only a few times. The chain combines TRBV6-1 with TRBJ2-1; 7 nucleotides line up with TRBD2. The V gene's germline CDR1 is MNHNS and CDR2 SASEGT. The CDR3 length is 16 residues. J lost 0 bases, V lost 4 bases, and 6 bases had no gene match. CDR3: CASSGWSGGSYNEQFF. The CDR3 nucleotides are TGTGCCAGCAGTGGGTGGTCGGGGGGCTCCTACAATGAGCAGTTCTTC.

This clone was picked up one time. The genes are TRBV5-6 and TRBJ1-2; 12 bases agree with TRBD1. The CDR3 contains 19 residues. Germline CDR1 and CDR2: SGHDT and YYEEEE. The V and J ends lost 4 bases and 0 bases, in that order; junction bases with no gene match: 13. The CDR3 DNA reads TGTGCCAGCAGCGGAACCGGGACAGGGGGCACCCTAACTAACTATGGCTACACCTTC. Its protein is CASSGTGTGGTLTNYGYTF.

This clone was recorded a few times. V usage is TRBV6-5 and J usage is TRBJ1-6, with D possibly being TRBD1 (5 bases). Trimming cost V 6 bases and J 7 bases, with 13 bases left between them. The CDR3 extends over 14 amino acids. Germline V lookup: CDR1 MNHEY, CDR2 SVGAGI. The CDR3 region is CASRADSYNSPLHF. CDR3 nucleotides: TGTGCCAGCAGAGCCGACAGTTACAATTCACCCCTCCACTTT.

The rearrangement joins TRBV4-3 to TRBJ1-4; D is uncertain. This CDR3 comprises 14 residues. In germline, CDR1 is LGHNA, CDR2 YSLEER. Trimming removed 1 base from V and 12 bases from J, with 15 bases in between. CDR3 sequence (DNA): TGCGCCAGCAGCCAAGGGCCCAGACCCGGGGAACTGTTTTTT. It yields the protein CASSQGPRPGELFF.

DNA for the CDR3: TGTGCCAGCAGCTTAAAAGCGAACACTGAAGCTTTCTTT. It encodes CASSLKANTEAFF. The chain recombines TRBV7-3 with TRBJ1-1; D not resolved. The CDR3 is 13 amino acids. Germline values: CDR1 SGHTA, CDR2 FQGTGA. V was clipped by 1 base and J by 1 base, with 4 bases between them.

The rearrangement joins TRBV5-1 to TRBJ1-3, with 10 bases fitting TRBD1. V lost 4 bases to trimming and J lost 7 bases; unmatched junction nucleotides: 5. Germline V gene sequence: CDR1 SGHRS, CDR2 YFSETQ. This CDR3 comprises 14 residues. CDR3 residues: CASSPGQGLNTIYF. CDR3 nucleotides: TGCGCCAGCAGCCCGGGACAGGGGTTGAACACCATATATTTT.

CDR3 coding DNA: TGTGCCAGCAGGACAGACAGGGGAAATTCCTACGAGCAGTACTTC. Protein: CASRTDRGNSYEQYF. The chain carries TRBV2 and TRBJ2-7; 8 nucleotides line up with TRBD1. CDR3 length: 15 residues. Germline V gene lookup returns CDR1 SNHLY and CDR2 FYNNEI. Trimming took 6 bases from V and 1 from J; bases not matched to a gene: 8.